Given below is one TCR beta chain in context. Its antigen is currently not known. Base qualities are missing; no much larger clone stands one base away. Library generation was performed with the immunoSEQ multiplex PCR assay. TCRdb's version of the immuneACCESS table is confined to in-frame rearrangements and falls short of the full clone set. An unresolved V gene accounts for under half of the shortfall where checked; the remainder is of unknown origin. Within this sample are tens of thousands of clones, with around 92% of them counted one time only. The ten largest clones capture just under 3% of the sample. This entry comes from a study of T cells after somatic rescue of genetic block (dated by TCRdb to the early 2020s). Regarding the complete study: The study assessed how robust, over the long term, a T-cell system was when the system had developed through somatic rescue of a genetic block in T-cell development.

The sample comprised peripheral blood mononuclear cells (PBMCs). This clonotype originated in a middle-aged man.

The nucleotides are TGTGCCAGCAGCCAGGGAAGGGGCGGGAGGGGTTTCCCTAGCACAGATACGCAGTATTTT. It encodes CASSQGRGGRGFPSTDTQYF. The chain links TRBV5-5 with TRBJ2-3, with TRBD2 identical over 9 junction bases. The CDR3 starts with the cysteine, ends with the phenylalanine, and has 20 residues. Just CDR3 DNA is preserved here, 60 bases in frame from base 1. For this chain, trimming is 4 bases at the V end and 0 bases at the J end, and the number of junction bases without a gene match is 18. From a lookup of the germline V gene (reference sequence), CDR1 and CDR2 are SGHKS and YYEKEE.